The clone carrying this T cell receptor beta chain was counted many times. Its specificity is unknown. The CDR3 runs to 12 residues. Germline values: CDR1 SQVTM, CDR2 ANQGSEA. Trimming took 6 bases from V and 6 from J, leaving 15 bases between them. The data derive from a study of molecular identifiers for immune sequencing clone quantification. Study-level findings and limits: Naive cells had under 1% of molecules in clones above 20 RNA copies, effectors over 99%.

MiXCR was run by TCRdb on the PCR reads, yielding one entry per CDR3 protein. The sample shows about 320,000 distinct CDR3 sequences, over 20% of them seen only once. The chain has TRBV29-1 and TRBJ2-7; either TRBD1 or TRBD2 may fit D (6 bases each). The sequencing input was naive CD8+ T cells from blood, with Jurkat cell RNA spiked in. Subset of the sample: FACS-sorted CD8+CD4-CCR7+CD45RA+ naive T cells. This TCR was recovered from a human donor in good health. Some libraries in this study had Jurkat cell RNA spiked in. In DNA, the CDR3 is TGCAGCGTCGTAGGAGGGGGAGTCGAGCAGTACTTC. Translated, it gives CSVVGGGVEQYF.